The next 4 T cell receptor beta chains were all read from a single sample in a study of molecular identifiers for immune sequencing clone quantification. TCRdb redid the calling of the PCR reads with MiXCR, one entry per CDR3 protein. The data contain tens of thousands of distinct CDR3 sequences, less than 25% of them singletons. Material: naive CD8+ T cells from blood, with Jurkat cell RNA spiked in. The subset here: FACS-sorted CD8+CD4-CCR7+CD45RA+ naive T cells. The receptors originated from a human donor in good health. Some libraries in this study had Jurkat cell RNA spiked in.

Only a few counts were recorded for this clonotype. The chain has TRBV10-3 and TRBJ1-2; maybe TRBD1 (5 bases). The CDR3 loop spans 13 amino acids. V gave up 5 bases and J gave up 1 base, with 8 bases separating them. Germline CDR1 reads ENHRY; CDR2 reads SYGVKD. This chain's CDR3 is CAISMDNNYGYTF. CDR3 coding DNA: TGTGCCATCAGTATGGACAATAACTATGGCTACACCTTC.

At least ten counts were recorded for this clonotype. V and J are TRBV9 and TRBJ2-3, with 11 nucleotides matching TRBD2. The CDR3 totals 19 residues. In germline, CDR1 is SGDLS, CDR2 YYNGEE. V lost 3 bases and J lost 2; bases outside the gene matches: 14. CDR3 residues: CASSENPGLADYHTDTQYF. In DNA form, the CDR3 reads TGTGCCAGCAGCGAAAACCCGGGACTAGCGGATTATCACACAGATACGCAGTATTTT.

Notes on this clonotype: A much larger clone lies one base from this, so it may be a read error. CDR3 amino acids: CASRKLAGGCEQYF. The CDR3 DNA sequence: TGTGCCAGCAGGAAACTAGCGGGAGGTTGTGAGCAGTACTTC. The rearrangement uses TRBV27 and TRBJ2-7; 12 bases align to TRBD2. The CDR3 sequence is 14 residues long. The V and J ends lost 6 bases and 7 bases, in that order; junction bases with no gene match: 7. Germline CDR1 is MNHEY and CDR2 is SMNVEV (reference sequence).

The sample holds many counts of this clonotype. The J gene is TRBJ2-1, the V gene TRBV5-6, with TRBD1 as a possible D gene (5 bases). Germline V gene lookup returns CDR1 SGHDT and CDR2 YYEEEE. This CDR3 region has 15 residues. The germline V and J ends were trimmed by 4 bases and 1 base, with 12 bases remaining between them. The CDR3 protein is CASSPRTISYNEQFF. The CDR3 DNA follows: TGTGCCAGCAGCCCCCGGACAATTTCCTACAATGAGCAGTTCTTC. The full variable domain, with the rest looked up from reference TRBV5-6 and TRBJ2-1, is DAGVTQSPTHLIKTRGQQVTLRCSPKSGHDTVSWYQQALGQGPQFIFQYYEEEERQRGNFPDRFSGHQFPNYSSELNVNALLLGDSALYLCASSPRTISYNEQFFGPGTRLTVL.